These T cell receptor beta chains were read from a single sample in a study of blood T cells in healthy people across ages. TCRdb independently ran MiXCR on the 5' RACE reads; one entry per CDR3 protein. The profile covers about 1.7 million distinct CDR3 sequences, with 28% appearing a single time and less than 9.5% taken by the ten largest. What was sequenced was blood. Receptor source: a woman aged 25 to 39 in good health. Both conserved end residues are part of each CDR3. D genes are given only for firm matches. Clone size, where shown, is once, few, many, or a class for clones that have expanded.

J gene | clone size | CDR3 length | D gene | V gene | CDR3 protein | CDR3 DNA
TRBJ2-7 | few | 14 | TRBD1 | TRBV20-1 | CSAETGQGFYEQYF | TGCAGTGCAGAAACGGGACAGGGGTTCTACGAGCAGTACTTC
TRBJ1-2 | many | 15 | NA | TRBV5-4 | CASSTALAVYYGYTF | TGTGCCAGCAGCACCGCCTTAGCTGTTTACTATGGCTACACCTTC
TRBJ2-1 | NA | 14 | NA | TRBV20-1 | CSASRAAVNNEQFF | TGCAGTGCTAGTAGGGCGGCGGTGAACAATGAGCAGTTCTTC
TRBJ2-1 | few | 15 | TRBD2 | TRBV7-2 | CASSLLTSGSDEQFF | TGTGCCAGCAGCTTACTCACTAGCGGGAGCGATGAGCAGTTCTTC
TRBJ1-5 | NA | 12 | NA | TRBV7-2 | CASSFNAGPQQF | TGCGCCAGCAGCTTTAACGCCGGGCCCCAGCAATTT
TRBJ2-1 | few | 14 | TRBD2 | TRBV20-1 | CSARRTSGSYEQFF | TGCAGTGCTAGAAGGACTAGCGGGAGTTATGAGCAGTTCTTC
TRBJ1-1 | many | 15 | NA | TRBV14 | CASSQRQPRNTEAFF | TGTGCCAGCAGCCAGCGACAGCCCCGGAACACTGAAGCTTTCTTT
TRBJ2-1 | many | 17 | TRBD2 | TRBV4-3 | CASSQGTGTSGSGEQFF | TGCGCCAGCAGCCAAGGGACCGGGACTAGCGGGAGCGGGGAGCAGTTCTTC
TRBJ2-7 | NA | 14 | NA | TRBV12-3/TRBV12-4 | CASTQRGGRYEQYF | TGTGCCAGCACTCAAAGGGGGGGGCGATACGAGCAGTACTTC
TRBJ2-5 | NA | 16 | TRBD2 | TRBV7-2 | CASSTSGSRRQETQYF | TGTGCCAGCAGTACTAGCGGGAGCAGGAGGCAAGAGACCCAGTACTTC
TRBJ1-1 | NA | 13 | NA | TRBV12-3/TRBV12-4 | CASSFVGRVEAFF | TGTGCCAGCAGTTTCGTAGGGCGCGTTGAAGCTTTCTTT
TRBJ2-7 | many | 17 | TRBD2 | TRBV3-1 | CASSQEIGTSASYEQYF | TGTGCCAGCAGCCAAGAGATCGGGACTAGCGCCTCCTACGAGCAGTACTTC
TRBJ2-3 | few | 12 | NA | TRBV10-3 | CAISEPGDTQYF | TGTGCCATCAGTGAGCCGGGGGATACGCAGTATTTT
TRBJ2-7 | few | 11 | NA | TRBV29-1 | CSVESGGEQYF | TGCAGCGTTGAATCTGGGGGCGAGCAGTACTTC
TRBJ2-5 | few | 14 | TRBD1 | TRBV20-1 | CSARRQGPKETQYF | TGCAGTGCCCGCAGACAGGGCCCAAAAGAGACCCAGTACTTC
TRBJ2-7 | many | 11 | NA | TRBV11-2 | CASHGGNEQYF | TGTGCCAGTCACGGAGGGAATGAGCAGTACTTC
TRBJ2-5 | NA | 14 | NA | TRBV7-2 | CASSPAEWGETQYF | TGTGCCAGCAGCCCCGCCGAGTGGGGGGAGACCCAGTACTTC
TRBJ2-7 | NA | 16 | NA | TRBV20-1 | CSAREEIGPGSYEQYF | TGCAGTGCTAGAGAGGAGATAGGACCAGGCTCCTACGAGCAGTACTTC
TRBJ2-3 | NA | 12 | NA | TRBV6-1 | CASSEAPEREYF | TGTGCCAGCAGTGAAGCCCCGGAAAGGGAGTATTTT
TRBJ1-1 | NA | 14 | TRBD1 | TRBV29-1 | CSVDRSGQGVEAFF | TGCAGCGTTGACCGCTCGGGACAGGGGGTCGAAGCTTTCTTT
TRBJ2-1 | few | 16 | NA | TRBV7-9 | CASSPSTGSSYNEQFF | TGTGCCAGCAGCCCCTCGACTGGAAGCTCCTACAATGAGCAGTTCTTC
TRBJ1-1 | NA | 13 | NA | TRBV29-1 | CSVEDGQGKGAFF | TGCAGCGTTGAAGATGGGCAGGGGAAAGGCGCTTTCTTT
TRBJ1-5 | few | 15 | NA | TRBV24-1 | CATRDLTYSNQPQHF | TGTGCCACCAGAGACCTAACCTATAGCAATCAGCCCCAGCATTTT
TRBJ1-1 | NA | 18 | NA | TRBV12-3/TRBV12-4 | CASSQDPGTLILNTEAFF | TGTGCCAGCAGTCAAGACCCCGGGACACTGATCCTGAACACTGAAGCTTTCTTT
TRBJ2-5 | many | 13 | NA | TRBV20-1 | CSARVVGSLAEYF | TGCAGTGCTAGAGTCGTCGGGTCTCTCGCGGAGTACTTC
TRBJ2-5 | NA | 16 | TRBD1 | TRBV4-1 | CASSHPLGQGEETQYF | TGCGCCAGTAGCCACCCCCTCGGACAGGGAGAAGAGACCCAGTACTTC
TRBJ2-7 | few | 11 | NA | TRBV30 | CAWNRENEQYF | TGTGCCTGGAACAGGGAGAACGAGCAGTACTTC
TRBJ1-1 | few | 14 | NA | TRBV6-5 | CASTLTACNTEAFF | TGTGCCAGCACCCTTACTGCCTGTAACACTGAAGCTTTCTTT
TRBJ2-1 | NA | 16 | TRBD2 | TRBV12-5 | CASGLVVAGGDNEQFF | TGTGCTAGTGGTTTGGTAGTAGCGGGGGGGGATAATGAGCAGTTCTTC
TRBJ2-7 | few | 14 | NA | TRBV3-1 | CASSRRGRYYEQYF | TGTGCCAGCAGCCGCCGCGGACGGTACTACGAGCAGTACTTC
TRBJ2-1 | NA | 16 | TRBD2 | TRBV7-2 | CASRVDGTSGLNEQFF | TGTGCCAGCAGGGTAGACGGGACTAGCGGGCTAAATGAGCAGTTCTTC
TRBJ1-2 | many | 15 | TRBD1 | TRBV7-9 | CASSDRDRGDYGYTF | TGTGCCAGCAGCGACCGGGACAGGGGCGACTATGGCTACACCTTC
TRBJ1-3 | few | 15 | NA | TRBV3-1 | CASSQDQLSGNTIYF | TGTGCCAGCAGCCAAGATCAGCTCTCTGGAAACACCATATATTTT
TRBJ2-7 | NA | 14 | TRBD2 | TRBV27 | CASSLSGRAFEQYF | TGTGCCAGCAGTTTGTCCGGGAGGGCCTTCGAGCAGTACTTC
TRBJ2-7 | many | 11 | NA | TRBV25-1 | CASRVGYEQYF | TGTGCCAGCAGAGTGGGCTACGAGCAGTACTTC